The text below deals with one T cell receptor (beta chain). This clonotype was seen ten or more times. What antigen it recognizes has not been identified. The sample holds no much larger clone one base away, and base qualities are not on file. Libraries were prepared through RT-PCR. The listed sequencing device is Illumina HiSeq 2500. The raw public data were reprocessed by TCRdb itself: fastp quality trimming at Q25, MiXCR clonotype calling, in-frame beta chains only. Rows with a matching CDR3 protein are joined into one entry that keeps the most common DNA and genes. This sample lists hundreds of thousands of distinct CDR3 sequences; approximately 24% were detected once. Approximately 2% of the sample is held by the ten biggest clonotypes. The entry originates in a study of response to subunit inactivated influenza vaccine (dated by TCRdb to 2016 to 2019). Study-wide context: To follow how T cells responded to a trivalent subunit inactivated influenza vaccine, the researchers relied on deep quantitative profiling of the T cell receptor repertoire. Summary of the overall study and its limitations: The authors proposed that each seasonal influenza vaccination may bring in only a limited number of new T cells.

This TCR derives from a man aged 50-59 years who received an inactivated influenza vaccine. Donor details come from another sample of the same person, matched by shared clones. Specimen: CD4+ T cells sorted from PBMCs, collected roughly 5 days after vaccination.

Here the CDR3 is given as CSVRGGEETQYF. The DNA is TGCAGTGTCCGAGGGGGCGAGGAGACCCAGTACTTC. This sequence uses TRBV20-1 and TRBJ2-5; TRBD1 aligns with 7 central bases. Trimming takes 7 bases off V and 5 bases off J; junction bases not matched to a gene: 7. Taken from the germline V gene (reference sequence), the CDR1 and CDR2 loops are DFQATT and SNEGSKA. Counted from cysteine to phenylalanine, this CDR3 has 12 amino acids. Of the read, only the CDR3 DNA is kept; its 36 bases are in frame from base 1.